This passage covers 30 T cell receptor beta chains from one sample sequenced in a study of CD8 T cells in Susac syndrome. A quantity of about 0.5 to 1 ug RNA underwent reverse transcription using random hexamers. TCRdb passed the immunoSEQ multiplex PCR reads through MiXCR, listing each CDR3 protein once. The table shows over 120,000 distinct CDR3 sequences, with roughly 94% occurring only once. The specimen was CD4+ T cells from PBMCs. The receptors were sampled from a human donor in good health.

V usage is TRBV12-3 or TRBV12-4 and J usage is TRBJ1-5; 10 bases are a match to TRBD1. V gave up 5 bases and J gave up 15 bases; unmatched junction bases: 13. The CDR3 loop spans 14 amino acids. The CDR3 DNA reads TGTGCCAGCAGTCCCGGGACAGGGGAAGGTCGCGGGCATTTT. This codes for CASSPGTGEGRGHF.

The chain employs TRBV5-6 and TRBJ1-1; D uncertain. This CDR3 has 12 residues. V gave up 0 bases and J gave up 8 bases, with 8 bases separating them. Germline V gene sequence: CDR1 SGHDT, CDR2 YYEEEE. CDR3 in DNA: TGTGCCAGCAGCTTGGTCAGCAGGGAAGCTTTCTTT. This codes for CASSLVSREAFF.

The J gene is TRBJ1-3, the V gene TRBV12-3 or TRBV12-4, with D unclear. V lost 2 bases, J lost 0 bases, and 2 bases lay in between. This CDR3 comprises 13 residues. CDR3 sequence: CASSLPSGNTIYF. CDR3 nucleotides: TGTGCCAGCAGTTTACCCTCTGGAAACACCATATATTTT.

The chain couples TRBV24-1 to TRBJ2-3, with 8 bases that match TRBD1. This CDR3 is 15 amino acids long. CDR1 is KGHDR, CDR2 SFDVKD, per germline. V trimming: 3 bases; J trimming: 5 bases; junction bases outside the gene matches: 6. CDR3 in DNA: TGTGCCACCAGTGATACTCTCAGGGGGCGAGATACGCAGTATTTT. Residues: CATSDTLRGRDTQYF.

The rearrangement joins TRBV27 to TRBJ2-3; 15 nucleotides align to TRBD2. The CDR3 loop spans 18 amino acids. V dropped 4 bases and J dropped 2; count of bases not matched to a gene: 7. CDR1 and CDR2 (germline): MNHEY, SMNVEV (reference sequence). In nucleotides, the CDR3 is TGTGCCAGCAGTTCGGGACTAGCGGGAGGACCAGCCACAGATACGCAGTATTTT. Translated: CASSSGLAGGPATDTQYF.

This chain links TRBV20-1 with TRBJ2-3; D uncertain. V was clipped by 5 bases and J by 2 bases, with 11 bases between them. This CDR3 spans 13 amino acids. Germline values: CDR1 DFQATT, CDR2 SNEGSKA (reference sequence). CDR3 loop: CSAQAYTTDTQYF. Here the CDR3 DNA reads TGCAGTGCTCAGGCCTATACCACAGATACGCAGTATTTT.

V usage is TRBV2 and J usage is TRBJ2-3, with D uncertain. The CDR3 is made up of 12 amino acids. Germline-derived CDR1 and CDR2 are SNHLY and FYNNEI. The V end was cut by 7 bases, the J end by 6 bases, with 11 bases between. CDR3 region: CASTQTADTQYF. The CDR3 DNA follows: TGTGCCAGCACCCAAACCGCGGATACGCAGTATTTT.

J is TRBJ2-3 and V is TRBV6-5, with 9 bases aligning to TRBD2. This CDR3 contains 16 residues. V dropped 6 bases and J dropped 2; count of bases not matched to a gene: 9. CDR1 MNHEY and CDR2 SVGAGI come from the germline V gene. The CDR3 reads CASRYSGSPHTDTQYF. The CDR3 nucleotides are TGTGCCAGCAGATATAGCGGGAGCCCACACACAGATACGCAGTATTTT.

This clonotype appeared a few times. V usage is TRBV29-1 and J usage is TRBJ2-7; D unresolved. From germline, CDR1 is SQVTM and CDR2 ANQGSEA. V was clipped by 4 bases and J by 0 bases, with 13 bases between them. CDR3 size: 14 residues. CDR3 bases: TGCAGCGTTGTTGTTATTGGGATCTCCTACGAGCAGTACTTC. Its translation is CSVVVIGISYEQYF.

The chain combines TRBV15 with TRBJ2-3; tentatively, D is TRBD1 or TRBD2 (5 bases each). Germline V gene data show CDR1 as LNHNV and CDR2 as YYDKDF (reference sequence). CDR3 length: 16 residues. Deletions cut 2 bases from V and 5 bases from J, with 17 bases between. In DNA, the CDR3 is TGTGCCACCAGCAGAAACAAATGGGACCAGAGAGATACGCAGTATTTT. Translated, it gives CATSRNKWDQRDTQYF.

The rearrangement links TRBV5-1 to TRBJ2-5; maybe TRBD1 (5 bases). V lost 4 bases, J lost 1 base, and 14 bases lay in between. The CDR3 length is 15 residues. Germline V gives CDR1 SGHRS, CDR2 YFSETQ. The CDR3 nucleotides are TGCGCCAGCAGCGGACCAGGGTCTGGCCAAGAGACCCAGTACTTC. This translates into CASSGPGSGQETQYF.

The chain recombines TRBV6-1 with TRBJ1-3; the D is unclear. Germline assignment: CDR1 MNHNS and CDR2 SASEGT. Trimming took off 0 bases at V and 5 bases at J, with 5 bases between the two ends. The CDR3 has 13 amino acids. Written as DNA, the CDR3 is TGTGCCAGCAGTGAAGCGACCCGAAACACCATATATTTT. Translated, it gives CASSEATRNTIYF.

This rearrangement joins TRBV7-2 to TRBJ2-4, with D maybe TRBD1 (5 bases). Per germline, CDR1 SGHTA and CDR2 FQGNSA. The V end lost 5 bases, the J end lost 0 bases, and 8 bases lay between the germline ends. The CDR3 totals 14 residues. The CDR3 bases are TGTGCCAGCAGCCTGACAGTAGCCAAAAACATTCAGTACTTC. Translated, it gives CASSLTVAKNIQYF.

The chain is built from TRBV12-3 or TRBV12-4 and TRBJ1-2, with TRBD1 matching 8 bases. CDR3 size: 16 residues. The junction had 10 bases not matched to a gene; V was cut back by 3 bases and J by 4 bases. The CDR3 sequence: CASSFGSAGGPYGYTF. The CDR3 coding sequence is TGTGCCAGCAGTTTCGGTTCGGCAGGGGGCCCCTATGGCTACACCTTC.

The chain uses TRBV15 and TRBJ1-5; 8 bases match TRBD1. Germline CDR1 LNHNV, CDR2 YYDKDF (reference sequence). The CDR3 contains 15 residues. The trim removed 5 bases at V and 4 bases at J, leaving 7 bases unmatched. The CDR3 DNA sequence: TGTGCCACCAGCGCATGGACAGGGTGGAATCAGCCCCAGCATTTT. It specifies CATSAWTGWNQPQHF.

This clonotype occurred a few times. The genes are TRBV19 and TRBJ2-6; TRBD1 agrees at 7 bases. V dropped 4 bases and J dropped 0; count of bases not matched to a gene: 9. In germline, CDR1 is LNHDA, CDR2 SQIVND (reference sequence). The CDR3 loop spans 18 amino acids. In DNA, the CDR3 is TGTGCCAGTAGTAGAGACAGGGTCTTGACCTCTGGGGCCAACGTCCTGACTTTC. Translation: CASSRDRVLTSGANVLTF.

The chain couples TRBV13 to TRBJ2-7, with D unclear. The CDR3 covers 16 residues. The germline V gene has CDR1 PRHDT and CDR2 FYEKMQ (reference sequence). Trimming took off 0 bases at V and 0 bases at J, with 12 bases between the two ends. Here the CDR3 reads CASSLGRSYISYEQYF. The CDR3 nucleotides read TGTGCCAGCAGCTTAGGCCGCAGTTACATCTCCTACGAGCAGTACTTC.

The chain uses TRBV20-1 and TRBJ1-5, with D perhaps matching TRBD1 (5 bases). CDR3 size: 16 residues. Germline CDR1 reads DFQATT; CDR2 reads SNEGSKA (reference sequence). V shed 0 bases and J shed 5 bases, with 17 bases lying between them. CDR3 in amino acids: CSARDRGPRPDQPQHF. CDR3 in DNA: TGCAGTGCTAGAGATCGGGGCCCCCGCCCCGATCAGCCCCAGCATTTT.

The count of this clonotype is one. This rearrangement joins TRBV5-1 to TRBJ1-1; 7 nucleotides agree with TRBD1. J gave up 0 bases and V 0 bases, and 2 bases lay outside the gene matches. The CDR3 covers 15 residues. The germline gives CDR1 SGHRS, CDR2 YFSETQ. The CDR3 DNA follows: TGCGCCAGCAGCTTGGGACAGGGCCTGAACACTGAAGCTTTCTTT. It translates to CASSLGQGLNTEAFF.

The chain carries TRBV5-1 and TRBJ2-6, with D perhaps matching TRBD2 (6 bases). From germline, CDR1 is SGHRS and CDR2 YFSETQ. The CDR3 spans 18 residues. The V gene lost 5 bases and the J gene lost 0 bases, with 18 bases spanning the gap. CDR3 DNA: TGCGCCAGCAGGGAGGGGTTCGGACTGGGCTCTGGGGCCAACGTCCTGACTTTC. Translating gives CASREGFGLGSGANVLTF. The full variable domain, its missing parts supplied by reference TRBV5-1 and TRBJ2-6, is KAGVTQTPRYLIKTRGQQVTLSCSPISGHRSVSWYQQTPGQGLQFLFEYFSETQRNKGNFPGRFSGRQFSNSRSEMNVSTLELGDSALYLCASREGFGLGSGANVLTFGAGSRLTVL.

The CDR3 spells CASSLAAGGWGNNEQYF. In DNA form, the CDR3 reads TGTGCCAGCAGTTTGGCGGCGGGAGGGTGGGGTAACAACGAGCAGTACTTC. This chain uses TRBV28 with TRBJ2-7, with 9 positions matching TRBD2. Trimming cost V 3 bases and J 5 bases; bases outside gene matches: 14. Germline V gene sequence: CDR1 MDHEN, CDR2 SYDVKM. This CDR3 has 17 residues. Complete variable domain (other parts from reference TRBV28 and TRBJ2-7): DVKVTQSSRYLVKRTGEKVFLECVQDMDHENMFWYRQDPGLGLRLIYFSYDVKMKEKGDIPEGYSVSREKKERFSLILESASTNQTSMYLCASSLAAGGWGNNEQYFGPGTRLTVT.

This chain links TRBV7-9 with TRBJ1-1, with 9 nucleotides matching TRBD1. Germline V CDR1 and CDR2: SEHNR, FQNEAQ (reference sequence). The CDR3 is 14 residues long. Trimming removed 8 bases from V and 5 bases from J; junction bases left unmatched: 9. The CDR3 spells CASDKGTGLTEAFF. The DNA for the CDR3 is TGTGCCAGCGATAAGGGGACAGGGTTGACTGAAGCTTTCTTT. The full variable domain, its missing parts supplied by reference TRBV7-9 and TRBJ1-1, is DTGVSQNPRHKITKRGQNVTFRCDPISEHNRLYWYRQTLGQGPEFLTYFQNEAQLEKSRLLSDRFSAERPKGSFSTLEIQRTEQGDSAMYLCASDKGTGLTEAFFGQGTRLTVV.

The CDR3 DNA reads TGTGCCAGCAGCAAAGCGATCTATTGTGGGGGGGTCTACGAGCAGTACTTC. This translates into CASSKAIYCGGVYEQYF. The gene calls are TRBV21-1 and TRBJ2-7; the DNA was not used to check the table's D call, TRBD1. TRBV21-1 represents a pseudogene. The CDR3 has 17 residues.

This clonotype was found a few times. This chain connects TRBV6-5 to TRBJ2-7; D perhaps matches TRBD2 (5 bases). Deletions cut 10 bases from V and 0 bases from J, with 13 bases between. Germline V gene lookup returns CDR1 MNHEY and CDR2 SVGAGI. The CDR3 runs to 13 residues. The CDR3 here is CATQRESSYEQYF. The DNA of the CDR3 is TGTGCCACCCAGAGGGAGAGCTCCTACGAGCAGTACTTC.

The rearrangement links TRBV4-1 to TRBJ2-1; 12 positions agree with TRBD2. Per germline, CDR1 MGHRA and CDR2 YSYEKL. Trimming took 1 base from V and 7 from J; bases not matched to a gene: 2. The CDR3 sequence is 15 residues long. The DNA for the CDR3 is TGCGCCAGCAGCCAAGGACTAGCGGGGGAAAATGAGCAGTTCTTC. This codes for CASSQGLAGENEQFF.

V usage is TRBV5-1 and J usage is TRBJ1-1; 12 bases agree with TRBD1. Germline lookup yields CDR1 SGHRS and CDR2 YFSETQ. The CDR3 sequence is 15 residues long. V shed 0 bases and J 7 bases; nucleotides not matched to a gene: 4. The CDR3 spells CASSLGDRGQVEAFF. In nucleotides, the CDR3 is TGCGCCAGCAGCTTGGGGGACAGGGGGCAGGTTGAAGCTTTCTTT.

The CDR3 sequence: CASSEGSGPLSYGYTF. The CDR3 region has the DNA TGTGCCAGCAGCGAGGGGAGTGGGCCCTTAAGCTATGGCTACACCTTC. V is TRBV6-4 and J is TRBJ1-2; D perhaps matches TRBD1 (5 bases). The CDR3 extends over 16 amino acids. The germline gives CDR1 MRHNA, CDR2 SNTAGT. V lost 6 bases, J lost 4 bases, and 21 bases lay in between.

The rearrangement joins TRBV5-1 to TRBJ2-2; 8 nucleotides agree with TRBD2. CDR3 length: 14 residues. Germline CDR1 reads SGHRS; CDR2 reads YFSETQ. V shed 5 bases, J shed 2 bases, and the junction held 2 bases outside the gene matches. The CDR3 DNA reads TGCGCCAGCAGTACTAGCGGAAACACCGGGGAGCTGTTTTTT. Its translation: CASSTSGNTGELFF.

J is TRBJ2-5 and V is TRBV20-1, with D maybe TRBD1 (5 bases). V was trimmed by 6 bases and J by 4 bases, leaving 12 bases between them. Per germline, CDR1 DFQATT and CDR2 SNEGSKA (reference sequence). The CDR3 covers 12 residues. The CDR3 nucleotides read TGCAGTGCCAGGAGACAGCGAGAGACCCAGTACTTC. It codes for CSARRQRETQYF.

The chain carries TRBV3-1 and TRBJ2-2; D is ambiguous. Germline lookup yields CDR1 LGHDT and CDR2 YNNKEL (reference sequence). V was cut by 6 bases and J by 3 bases, with 11 bases left in between. This CDR3 has 14 residues. The CDR3 nucleotides read TGTGCCAGCAGGGCCTCTGGGGACACCGGGGAGCTGTTTTTT. It is translated as CASRASGDTGELFF.